This record covers a single T cell receptor (beta chain). This sample is part of a study of PD-1 blockade in classical Hodgkin lymphoma. CDR3 length: 18 residues. After removal of 3 bases from V and 2 bases from J, the junction contained 9 bases not matched to a gene. The V gene's germline CDR1 is KGHSH and CDR2 LQKENI. Repertoires were generated with immunoSEQ multiplex PCR, while TCRdb's copy carries only in-frame clones and drops some. The sample has 30,000 or so clones; approximately 90% are singletons. In every patient, relapse followed autologous stem cell transplantation, while exposure to brentuximab vedotin differed. Thawed PBMCs underwent magnetic negative selection to yield purified CD4+ T cells.

The sequenced sample was CD4+ T cells from blood, obtained at baseline. This receptor was obtained from a human donor with classical Hodgkin lymphoma. The rearrangement uses TRBV18 and TRBJ2-1, with 11 nucleotides matching TRBD2. The CDR3 spells CASSPLGLAAYTYNEQFF. The CDR3 nucleotides read TGTGCCAGCTCACCGTTGGGACTAGCGGCCTACACCTACAATGAGCAGTTCTTC. Drawing the rest from reference TRBV18 and TRBJ2-1, the complete variable domain is NAGVMQNPRHLVRRRGQEARLRCSPMKGHSHVYWYRQLPEEGLKFMVYLQKENIIDESGMPKERFSAEFPKEGPSILRIQQVVRGDSAAYFCASSPLGLAAYTYNEQFFGPGTRLTVL.